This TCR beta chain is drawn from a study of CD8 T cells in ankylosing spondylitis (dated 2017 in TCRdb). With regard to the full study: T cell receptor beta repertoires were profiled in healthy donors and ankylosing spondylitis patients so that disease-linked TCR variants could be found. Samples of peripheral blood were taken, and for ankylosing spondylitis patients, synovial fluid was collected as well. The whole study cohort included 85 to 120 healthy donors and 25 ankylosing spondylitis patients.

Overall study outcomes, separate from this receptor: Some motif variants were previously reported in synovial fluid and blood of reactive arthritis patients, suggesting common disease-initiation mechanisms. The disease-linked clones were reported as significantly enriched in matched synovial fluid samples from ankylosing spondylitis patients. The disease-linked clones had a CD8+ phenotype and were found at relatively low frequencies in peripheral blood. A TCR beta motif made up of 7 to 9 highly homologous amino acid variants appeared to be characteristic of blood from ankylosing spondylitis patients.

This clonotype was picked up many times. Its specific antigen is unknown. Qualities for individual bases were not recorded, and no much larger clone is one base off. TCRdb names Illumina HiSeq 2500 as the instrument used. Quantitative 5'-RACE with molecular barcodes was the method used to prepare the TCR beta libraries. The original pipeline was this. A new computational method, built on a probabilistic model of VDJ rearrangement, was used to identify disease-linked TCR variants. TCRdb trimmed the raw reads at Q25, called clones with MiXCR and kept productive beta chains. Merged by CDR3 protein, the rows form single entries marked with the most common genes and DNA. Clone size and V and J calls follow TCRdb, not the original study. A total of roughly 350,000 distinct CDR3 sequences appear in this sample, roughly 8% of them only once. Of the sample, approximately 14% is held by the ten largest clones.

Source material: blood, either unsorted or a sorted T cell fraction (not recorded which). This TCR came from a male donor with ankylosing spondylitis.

The nucleotide sequence reads TGTGCCAGTAGTACCCTTCTCGGGGTCGGAGAAGAGACCCAGTACTTC. The translation is CASSTLLGVGEETQYF. Recombination linked TRBV19 to TRBJ2-5; the best D guess is TRBD2, with 5 bases matching. The CDR3 contains 16 residues, cysteine and phenylalanine counted. Only the CDR3 DNA stays, 48 bases, in frame from base 1. V is clipped by 4 bases and J by 3 bases, and the sequence between their germline boundaries is 18 bases long. As encoded in the germline V gene (reference sequence), CDR1 is LNHDA while CDR2 is SQIVND.